A single sample is the source of the 19 T cell receptor beta chains below, sequenced in a study of PD-L1 blockade in urothelial cancer. Data came from immunoSEQ multiplex PCR; TCRdb stores just in-frame clones and leaves some out. The sample contains about 63,000 clones, about four fifths of which appear only once. Documented time point: pretreatment peripheral blood. The sample in question was PBMCs, obtained around atezolizumab (anti-PD-L1) treatment. All receptors derive from a man in his 70s with urothelial cancer.

The rearrangement uses TRBV30 and TRBJ1-2, with TRBD1 as a possible D gene (6 bases). Per germline, CDR1 GTSNPN and CDR2 SVGIG (reference sequence). V shed 6 bases and J shed 7 bases, with 21 bases lying between them. The CDR3 runs 14 residues. The DNA of the CDR3 is TGTGCCTGTGACGGACAGTCCCGGAGTGTTGGCTACACCTTC. This translates into CACDGQSRSVGYTF. The full variable domain, its missing parts supplied by reference TRBV30 and TRBJ1-2, is SQTIHQWPATLVQPVGSPLSLECTVEGTSNPNLYWYRQAAGRGLQLLFYSVGIGQISSEVPQNLSASRPQDRQFILSSKKLLLSDSGFYLCACDGQSRSVGYTFGSGTRLTVV.

The rearrangement joins TRBV2 to TRBJ1-3, with D unclear. Trimming took off 8 bases at V and 0 bases at J, with 8 bases between the two ends. Germline V lookup: CDR1 SNHLY, CDR2 FYNNEI. This CDR3 spans 13 amino acids. The CDR3 sequence is CASVEISGNTIYF. CDR3 DNA: TGTGCCAGCGTGGAGATCTCTGGAAACACCATATATTTT.

The rearrangement joins TRBV5-1 to TRBJ1-1; 9 positions match TRBD1. This CDR3 has 16 amino acids. From germline, CDR1 is SGHRS and CDR2 YFSETQ. The junction had 6 bases not matched to a gene; V was cut back by 0 bases and J by 3 bases. CDR3 coding DNA: TGCGCCAGCAGCTTGGGGACAGGGGCAGGGGACACTGAAGCTTTCTTT. Protein: CASSLGTGAGDTEAFF.

The rearrangement links TRBV7-8 to TRBJ2-3; TRBD2 agrees at 7 bases. This CDR3 region has 16 residues. J gave up 2 bases and V 2 bases, and 7 bases lay outside the gene matches. Germline V gene lookup returns CDR1 SGHVS and CDR2 FQNEAQ. CDR3 sequence reads: CASSLRRGRVTDTQYF. In nucleotides, the CDR3 is TGTGCCAGCAGCTTAAGGCGAGGGAGGGTCACAGATACGCAGTATTTT.

The J gene is TRBJ2-7, the V gene TRBV7-6, with TRBD2 matching over 7 bases. This CDR3 contains 14 residues. V was pared by 5 bases and J by 2 bases, with 6 bases of the junction left unmatched. Germline CDR1 is SGHVS and CDR2 is FNYEAQ. CDR3 sequence: CASSRVAGAYEQYF. The CDR3 region has the DNA TGTGCCAGCAGCCGAGTGGCGGGAGCCTACGAGCAGTACTTC.

The CDR3 loop reads CASSSLAGGVAGNEQFF. CDR3 nucleotide sequence: TGTGCCAGCAGCTCATTAGCGGGAGGAGTAGCGGGCAATGAGCAGTTCTTC. This chain joins TRBV7-2 and TRBJ2-1; 10 nucleotides line up with TRBD2. Germline CDR1 reads SGHTA; CDR2 reads FQGNSA. The J segment lost 6 bases and the V segment lost 4 bases, leaving 12 bases of the junction unmatched. This CDR3 spans 17 amino acids.

The chain carries TRBV7-2 and TRBJ2-3; D not resolved. Germline V gene sequence: CDR1 SGHTA, CDR2 FQGNSA. V shed 5 bases and J shed 0 bases, with 12 bases lying between them. This CDR3 comprises 15 residues. CDR3 DNA sequence: TGTGCCAGCAGCCCCCAACAGAGTAGCACAGATACGCAGTATTTT. Residues: CASSPQQSSTDTQYF.

The genes are TRBV6-5 and TRBJ2-7; 14 nucleotides align to TRBD2. CDR3 size: 14 residues. V shed 6 bases, J shed 4 bases, and the junction held 2 bases outside the gene matches. Germline CDR1 and CDR2: MNHEY and SVGAGI. DNA for the CDR3: TGTGCCAGCAGAGGGACTAGCGGGAGTTACGAGCAGTACTTC. It translates to CASRGTSGSYEQYF.

V gene TRBV19 combines with J gene TRBJ2-3, with 9 bases aligning to TRBD1. CDR1 LNHDA and CDR2 SQIVND come from the germline V gene (reference sequence). There are 15 residues in the CDR3. The V and J ends lost 3 bases and 4 bases, in that order; junction bases with no gene match: 5. This chain's CDR3 is CASSITGGASDTQYF. In nucleotides, the CDR3 is TGTGCCAGTAGTATTACAGGGGGCGCGTCAGATACGCAGTATTTT.

J is TRBJ2-7 and V is TRBV2; 13 bases map to TRBD2. The CDR3 length is 14 residues. CDR1 SNHLY and CDR2 FYNNEI come from the germline V gene. J was trimmed by 7 bases and V by 4 bases; bases with no gene match: 4. The CDR3, as DNA: TGTGCCAGCAGTGGCAGGACTAGCGGGGGTGAGCAGTACTTC. It codes for CASSGRTSGGEQYF. Supplemented by reference TRBV2 and TRBJ2-7, the full variable domain reads EPEVTQTPSHQVTQMGQEVILRCVPISNHLYFYWYRQILGQKVEFLVSFYNNEISEKSEIFDDQFSVERPDGSNFTLKIRSTKLEDSAMYFCASSGRTSGGEQYFGPGTRLTVT.

Comment on this clone: The sample carries other DNA sequences with the same CDR3. This chain links TRBV7-2 with TRBJ2-7; D is ambiguous. Germline CDR1 reads SGHTA; CDR2 reads FQGNSA. The CDR3 loop spans 12 amino acids. Trimming left V 1 base short and J 7 bases short, with 8 bases between. Written as DNA, the CDR3 is TGTGCCAGCAGCTTAGGATCGGGTGAGCAGTACTTC. This codes for CASSLGSGEQYF.

This chain uses TRBV5-1 with TRBJ2-1; TRBD2 matches at 7 bases. V shed 4 bases and J 0 bases; nucleotides not matched to a gene: 13. The CDR3 contains 18 residues. From germline, CDR1 is SGHRS and CDR2 YFSETQ. CDR3 nucleotides: TGCGCCAGCAGCCCCGAGGGGATAGCGGGTCTCTCCTACAATGAGCAGTTCTTC. Its protein product is CASSPEGIAGLSYNEQFF.

This chain links TRBV5-1 with TRBJ2-7, with 9 bases identical to TRBD1. This CDR3 has 15 amino acids. J was trimmed by 3 bases and V by 3 bases; bases with no gene match: 7. Germline V gives CDR1 SGHRS, CDR2 YFSETQ. The CDR3 loop reads CASSSIPGQGYEQYF. The CDR3 DNA reads TGCGCCAGCAGCTCTATACCGGGACAGGGCTACGAGCAGTACTTC.

The CDR3 DNA sequence: TGCGCCAGCAGCCTGGGACAGTTAAACTACGAGCAGTACTTC. The encoded protein is CASSLGQLNYEQYF. V gene TRBV5-1 combines with J gene TRBJ2-7, with 7 bases fitting TRBD1. CDR1 SGHRS and CDR2 YFSETQ come from the germline V gene. This CDR3 contains 14 residues. The trim removed 4 bases at V and 3 bases at J, leaving 7 bases unmatched.

V is TRBV15 and J is TRBJ1-5; possible D gene TRBD1, 6 bases. The CDR3 loop spans 18 amino acids. CDR1 is LNHNV, CDR2 YYDKDF, per germline (reference sequence). V gave up 0 bases and J gave up 2 bases, with 17 bases separating them. The CDR3 sequence: CATSRDSNTGSGNQPQHF. The CDR3 DNA is TGTGCCACCAGCAGAGATTCCAATACAGGGTCGGGCAATCAGCCCCAGCATTTT.

The sample holds a few counts of this clone. This chain links TRBV4-1 with TRBJ1-5; D is ambiguous. Germline CDR1 reads MGHRA; CDR2 reads YSYEKL. CDR3 length: 14 residues. The V gene lost 1 base and the J gene lost 2 bases, with 6 bases spanning the gap. The DNA of the CDR3 is TGCGCCAGCAGCCAAGGAGTCGGCAATCAGCCCCAGCATTTT. Its protein product is CASSQGVGNQPQHF.

This clone was detected many times. This sequence joins TRBV30 and TRBJ2-7, with D perhaps matching TRBD2 (6 bases). This CDR3 region has 16 residues. The germline gives CDR1 GTSNPN, CDR2 SVGIG (reference sequence). Trimming removed 2 bases from V and 1 base from J, with 18 bases in between. This CDR3 is CAWSPLGGSKSYEQYF. The CDR3 DNA reads as TGTGCCTGGAGTCCCCTTGGGGGGAGTAAATCCTACGAGCAGTACTTC.

The chain links TRBV9 to TRBJ1-1; no definite D call. The V gene's germline CDR1 is SGDLS and CDR2 YYNGEE. Trimming removed 0 bases from V and 0 bases from J, with 9 bases in between. This CDR3 has 15 residues. The CDR3 nucleotides read TGTGCCAGCAGCGTAGGAGACACCTTGAACACTGAAGCTTTCTTT. Translated, it gives CASSVGDTLNTEAFF.

The gene calls are TRBV10-3 and TRBJ1-3; D not certain. This CDR3 has 16 amino acids. Germline V CDR1 and CDR2: ENHRY, SYGVKD. V lost 2 bases and J lost 0, with 11 bases in between. CDR3 sequence reads: CAISEAQRVSGNTIYF. As DNA, the CDR3 is TGTGCCATCAGTGAGGCCCAGCGGGTCTCTGGAAACACCATATATTTT.